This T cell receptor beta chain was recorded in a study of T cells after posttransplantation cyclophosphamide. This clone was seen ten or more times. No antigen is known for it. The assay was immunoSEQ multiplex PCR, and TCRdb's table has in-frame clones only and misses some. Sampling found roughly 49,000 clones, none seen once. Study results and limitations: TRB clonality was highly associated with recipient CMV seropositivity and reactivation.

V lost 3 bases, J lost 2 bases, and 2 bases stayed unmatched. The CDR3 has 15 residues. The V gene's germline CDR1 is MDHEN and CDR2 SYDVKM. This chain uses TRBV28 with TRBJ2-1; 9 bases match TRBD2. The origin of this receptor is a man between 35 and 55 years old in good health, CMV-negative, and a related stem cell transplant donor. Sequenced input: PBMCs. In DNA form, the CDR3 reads TGTGCCAGCAGTTTGTCTAGCGGGACCTACAATGAGCAGTTCTTC. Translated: CASSLSSGTYNEQFF. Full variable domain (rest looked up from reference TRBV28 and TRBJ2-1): DVKVTQSSRYLVKRTGEKVFLECVQDMDHENMFWYRQDPGLGLRLIYFSYDVKMKEKGDIPEGYSVSREKKERFSLILESASTNQTSMYLCASSLSSGTYNEQFFGPGTRLTVL.